These 10 T cell receptor beta chains were all obtained from the same sample, sequenced in a study of T cells in Graves' hyperthyroidism and ophthalmopathy. Amplified TCR beta CDR3 regions derived from RNA transcripts. The TCR CDR3 first-round RT-PCR relied on the HTBI primer set. TCRdb re-called the multiplex PCR reads through MiXCR, storing one row per CDR3 protein. Of fewer than 650,000 distinct CDR3 sequences listed, 46% are singletons. Sequenced input: peripheral blood or thyroid tissue (not recorded which). The receptors were sampled from an adult woman with Graves' disease, either hyperthyroidism or ophthalmopathy (not recorded which).

This clonotype was seen repeatedly, ten times or more. The V and J genes are TRBV4-1 and TRBJ1-2; 9 nucleotides align to TRBD1. Trimming cost V 1 base and J 4 bases; bases outside gene matches: 7. From germline, CDR1 is MGHRA and CDR2 YSYEKL. The length of the CDR3 is 16 residues. CDR3 loop: CASSQGGTGPTYGYTF. The DNA of the CDR3 is TGCGCCAGCAGCCAAGGGGGGACAGGGCCAACCTATGGCTACACCTTC.

This rearrangement joins TRBV29-1 to TRBJ2-5, with TRBD2 as a possible D gene (6 bases). Deletions cut 5 bases from V and 3 bases from J, with 10 bases between. Germline V lookup: CDR1 SQVTM, CDR2 ANQGSEA. This CDR3 spans 12 amino acids. CDR3: CSVNPGEETQYF. The DNA of the CDR3 is TGCAGCGTTAATCCGGGAGAAGAGACCCAGTACTTC.

This clonotype appeared once. The chain combines TRBV29-1 with TRBJ2-2, with 10 bases lining up with TRBD1. The length of the CDR3 is 15 residues. Germline CDR1 and CDR2: SQVTM and ANQGSEA. V lost 7 bases, J lost 3 bases, and 8 bases stayed unmatched. CDR3 loop: CSALTGQGHTGELFF. The CDR3 region has the DNA TGCAGCGCCCTGACGGGACAGGGGCACACCGGGGAGCTGTTTTTT.

This clonotype was seen only a few times. The rearrangement uses TRBV12-3 or TRBV12-4 and TRBJ1-5; unclear D gene. The V gene lost 5 bases and the J gene lost 6 bases, with 8 bases spanning the gap. The CDR3 runs to 12 residues. CDR3 nucleotides: TGTGCCAGCAGTGGAAGCGCTCAGCCCCAGCATTTT. This encodes CASSGSAQPQHF.

The J gene is TRBJ1-5, the V gene TRBV20-1; D gene uncertain. CDR1 is DFQATT and CDR2 is SNEGSKA in the germline V gene (reference sequence). The CDR3 runs 14 residues. The V end was cut by 0 bases, the J end by 6 bases, with 12 bases between. The CDR3 region is CSARDREGTQPQHF. Here the CDR3 DNA reads TGCAGTGCTAGAGATCGGGAGGGTACTCAGCCCCAGCATTTT.

This clonotype was recorded at least ten times. This chain joins TRBV4-1 and TRBJ1-2, with a possible D match to TRBD1 (6 bases). Trimming shortened V by 0 bases and J by 3 bases, and 17 bases separated the two germline ends. This CDR3 is built from 17 residues. CDR1 and CDR2 from the germline V gene are MGHRA and YSYEKL. The CDR3 loop is CASSQDLDSPFYYGYTF. CDR3 bases: TGCGCCAGCAGCCAAGATCTGGACAGCCCCTTTTACTATGGCTACACCTTC.

The CDR3 sequence: CASNGQGEETQYF. DNA for the CDR3: TGTGCCAGCAATGGACAGGGGGAGGAGACCCAGTACTTC. This chain uses TRBV25-1 with TRBJ2-5; 10 nucleotides align to TRBD1. Germline CDR1 is MGHDK and CDR2 is SYGVNS. This CDR3 comprises 13 residues. Losses at the gene ends were 7 bases for V and 5 bases for J; bases not matched to a gene: 4.

At least ten counts were recorded for this clonotype. J is TRBJ1-2 and V is TRBV12-3 or TRBV12-4; D is undetermined. Trimming took 7 bases from V and 2 from J, leaving 17 bases between them. CDR3 length: 15 amino acids. CDR3 sequence reads: CASTPEVGPNYGYTF. The CDR3 bases are TGTGCCAGCACCCCGGAGGTAGGGCCCAACTATGGCTACACCTTC.

This clonotype was seen at least ten times. The chain combines TRBV20-1 with TRBJ1-6; TRBD1 might be the D (5 bases). With 0 bases removed from V and 3 bases from J, the gap between germline ends came to 15 bases. This CDR3 has 17 amino acids. Germline CDR1 and CDR2: DFQATT and SNEGSKA (reference sequence). CDR3 sequence (DNA): TGCAGTGCTAGAGACCGGGGACGCCCTAGCTATAATTCACCCCTCCACTTT. Its protein is CSARDRGRPSYNSPLHF.

Regarding this clonotype: At one end the junction does not follow the germline gene, possibly because of a read error. Here the CDR3 reads CSAEDAENTGGLFF. The CDR3 bases are TGCAGTGCTGAGGACGCAGAAAACACCGGGGGGCTGTTTTTT. The rearrangement uses TRBV20-1 and TRBJ2-2; D is possibly TRBD2 (6 bases). This CDR3 spans 14 amino acids. Germline-derived CDR1 and CDR2 are DFQATT and SNEGSKA (reference sequence).